Following are 16 T cell receptor beta chains from one sample sequenced in a study of OX40 agonist ivuxolimab in advanced cancers. TCRdb's table, derived via immunoSEQ multiplex PCR, lists solely in-frame clones and lacks some. The sample holds 15,000 to 20,000 clones, roughly 73% seen once. Sequenced material: CD4+ or CD8+ T cells sorted from blood, taken in a trial of the OX40 agonist ivuxolimab. These receptors all stem from an adult with an advanced solid tumor such as melanoma, head and neck, liver or kidney cancer.

The chain has TRBV28 and TRBJ2-7, with unresolved D. Germline assignment: CDR1 MDHEN and CDR2 SYDVKM. With 2 bases removed from V and 3 bases from J, the gap between germline ends came to 8 bases. CDR3 length: 13 residues. This CDR3 reads CASSLMANYEQYF. The CDR3 DNA sequence: TGTGCCAGCAGTTTAATGGCGAACTACGAGCAGTACTTC.

This clone was counted a few times. The chain links TRBV10-2 to TRBJ1-2; D is possibly TRBD1 (5 bases). Trimming shortened V by 5 bases and J by 3 bases, and 10 bases separated the two germline ends. Germline CDR1 is WSHSY and CDR2 is SAAADI. The CDR3 spans 13 residues. Written as DNA, the CDR3 is TGCGCCAGCAGTCCAGGGAACGACTATGGCTACACCTTC. It translates to CASSPGNDYGYTF.

J is TRBJ2-1 and V is TRBV4-2, with TRBD2 matching 13 bases. CDR3 size: 16 residues. Germline values: CDR1 LGHNA, CDR2 YNFKEQ. V dropped 1 base and J dropped 7; count of bases not matched to a gene: 4. The CDR3 coding sequence is TGTGCCAGCAGCCAAGGGACTAGCGGGAGTTATAATGAGCAGTTCTTC. Translation gives CASSQGTSGSYNEQFF.

The rearrangement links TRBV7-8 to TRBJ2-1; unclear D gene. Germline CDR1 reads SGHVS; CDR2 reads FQNEAQ. V lost 2 bases and J 9 bases, leaving 8 bases between the germline ends. The CDR3 covers 12 residues. This CDR3 is CASSLSFTEQFF. The CDR3 nucleotides are TGTGCCAGCAGCTTAAGTTTTACTGAGCAGTTCTTC.

V is TRBV28 and J is TRBJ1-1; unclear D gene. The germline V gene has CDR1 MDHEN and CDR2 SYDVKM. V dropped 3 bases and J dropped 6 bases, with 14 bases sitting between them. This CDR3 has 14 residues. DNA for the CDR3: TGTGCCAGCAGTTTGAGAGGGAATGCGGCTGAAGCTTTCTTT. Translation: CASSLRGNAAEAFF.

This clone is categorized as medium-sized. The chain has TRBV11-1 and TRBJ2-1, with 10 bases fitting TRBD2. Germline CDR1 is SGHAT and CDR2 is FQDESV (reference sequence). V trimming: 4 bases; J trimming: 7 bases; junction bases outside the gene matches: 10. This CDR3 is built from 16 residues. Here the CDR3 reads CASSYPMGLAINEQFF. DNA for the CDR3: TGTGCCAGCAGCTATCCAATGGGACTAGCGATAAATGAGCAGTTCTTC.

V usage is TRBV7-8 and J usage is TRBJ2-7, with TRBD1 matching over 11 bases. Germline values: CDR1 SGHVS, CDR2 FQNEAQ. The CDR3 runs 15 residues. V was clipped by 4 bases and J by 3 bases; unmatched bases: 5. CDR3 sequence: CASSSPGQGDYEQYF. CDR3 coding DNA: TGTGCCAGCAGCTCACCGGGACAGGGGGACTACGAGCAGTACTTC.

This clone was recorded a few times. V usage is TRBV4-2 and J usage is TRBJ2-7; D assignment may be TRBD1 or TRBD2 (5 bases each). Germline CDR1 reads LGHNA; CDR2 reads YNFKEQ. The CDR3 sequence is 14 residues long. Between the trimmed V and J ends, which lost 4 bases and 2 bases, there was a span of 12 bases. The CDR3 spells CASSPPGRAYEQYF. CDR3 bases: TGTGCCAGCAGCCCACCGGGACGGGCCTACGAGCAGTACTTC.

The chain combines TRBV5-1 with TRBJ1-2; no definite D call. The germline V gene encodes CDR1 SGHRS and CDR2 YFSETQ. The CDR3 consists of 14 residues. Trimming took off 0 bases at V and 8 bases at J, with 14 bases between the two ends. In DNA, the CDR3 is TGCGCCAGCAGCTTGGTGGGCGAGAGAGGAGGCTACACCTTC. Amino acid sequence: CASSLVGERGGYTF.

The V and J genes are TRBV4-1 and TRBJ2-7, with D possibly being TRBD2 (5 bases). V was trimmed by 0 bases and J by 2 bases, leaving 5 bases between them. Germline V gene lookup returns CDR1 MGHRA and CDR2 YSYEKL. This CDR3 spans 13 amino acids. CDR3 coding DNA: TGCGCCAGCAGCCAAGACGGGACCTACGAGCAGTACTTC. This codes for CASSQDGTYEQYF.

V gene TRBV7-2 combines with J gene TRBJ1-4, with 9 bases matching TRBD1. The CDR3 extends over 17 amino acids. Germline V gives CDR1 SGHTA, CDR2 FQGNSA. The V gene end was trimmed by 4 bases and the J gene end by 2 bases; junction bases not matched to a gene: 8. The CDR3 region is CASSSDHRGRTNEKLFF. The CDR3 DNA reads TGTGCCAGCAGCTCAGATCACAGGGGGCGTACTAATGAAAAACTGTTTTTT.

This chain joins TRBV6-1 and TRBJ2-3, with a tentative D call TRBD2 (7 bases). The V end was cut by 1 base, the J end by 0 bases, with 11 bases between. Looked up from germline, CDR1 is MNHNS and CDR2 is SASEGT. This CDR3 region has 16 residues. CDR3 bases: TGTGCCAGCAGTGAAGACAGCGGGACAAGCACAGATACGCAGTATTTT. Translation: CASSEDSGTSTDTQYF.

V usage is TRBV19 and J usage is TRBJ2-1; D is uncertain. The CDR3 has 12 residues. The V end lost 0 bases, the J end lost 8 bases, and 5 bases lay between the germline ends. The germline V gene has CDR1 LNHDA and CDR2 SQIVND (reference sequence). Here the CDR3 DNA reads TGTGCCAGTAGTATAGATCTCTATGAGCAGTTCTTC. It encodes CASSIDLYEQFF.

This rearrangement joins TRBV4-3 to TRBJ1-6; D gene unclear. This CDR3 has 16 residues. The V gene's germline CDR1 is LGHNA and CDR2 YSLEER. Trimming left V 1 base short and J 7 bases short, with 14 bases between. This chain's CDR3 is CASSQAQDLGNSPLHF. The CDR3 DNA reads TGCGCCAGCAGCCAAGCGCAGGACTTGGGAAATTCACCCCTCCACTTT.

V is TRBV6-1 and J is TRBJ1-4, with 8 bases aligning to TRBD1. CDR1 is MNHNS and CDR2 is SASEGT in the germline V gene. The CDR3 length is 15 residues. With V trimmed by 5 bases and J by 7 bases, 9 bases remained unmatched. DNA of the CDR3: TGTGCCAGCAGTCCCCGGGACAGGTCGGGTGAAAAACTGTTTTTT. Translation: CASSPRDRSGEKLFF.

This chain connects TRBV10-3 to TRBJ1-2; D possibly corresponds to TRBD1 (5 bases). Germline values: CDR1 ENHRY, CDR2 SYGVKD. V lost 8 bases to trimming and J lost 8 bases, with 12 bases between them. The CDR3 runs to 11 residues. The CDR3 here is CAIAGGLGYTF. DNA of the CDR3: TGTGCCATCGCCGGGGGGTTAGGCTACACCTTC.